This T cell receptor beta chain originates from a study of follicular helper T cells after annual influenza vaccination. Generated by immunoSEQ multiplex PCR, the TCRdb table keeps only in-frame clones and is missing some. The sample contains about 7,800 clones, 83% of which appear only once. Time point denoted: 2014-2015 season, 7 days after vaccination. The sequenced sample was CXCR5+ CD38- circulating T follicular helper cells from blood, obtained 7 days after influenza vaccination. Indicated subset: circulating Tfh, non-naive CD4+CXCR5+PD-1+ (ICOS+CD38+ or ICOS-CD38-). The clonotype originates from an adult who received the influenza vaccine.

This CDR3 is CASSSGTWNSPLHF. The CDR3 DNA sequence: TGTGCCAGCAGCTCCGGGACGTGGAATTCACCCCTCCACTTT. The V gene is TRBV7-9, the J gene TRBJ1-6, with a possible D match to TRBD1 (5 bases). Trimming cost V 4 bases and J 7 bases, with 11 bases left between them. Germline values: CDR1 SEHNR, CDR2 FQNEAQ (reference sequence). This CDR3 comprises 14 residues.